These T cell receptor beta chains were read from a single sample in a study of cytomegalovirus exposure and HLA in healthy donors. Generated by immunoSEQ multiplex PCR, the TCRdb table keeps only in-frame clones and is missing some. The profile covers about 160,000 clones, with about 80% appearing a single time and around a tenth taken by the ten largest. The sequenced sample was PBMCs. The receptors derive from a man aged 18 to 35 in good health and CMV-seropositive. CDR3s include the opening cysteine and the closing phenylalanine or tryptophan. A D gene is named only where the DNA matches it firmly. Clone size appears in some rows only: once, few, many, or a class for an expanded clone.

d_gene	abundance	j_gene	len	v_gene	CDR3nt	CDR3aa
TRBD1	once	TRBJ2-7	14	TRBV5-6	TGTGCCAGCAGCTTGGGGACAGGACAATACGAGCAGTACTTC	CASSLGTGQYEQYF
TRBD1	-	TRBJ1-1	13	TRBV11-2	TGTGCCAGCAGCTTAGGGACAGGTTCTGAAGCTTTCTTT	CASSLGTGSEAFF
-	-	TRBJ2-7	13	TRBV7-7	TGTGCTAGCAGCCGCGACAGGTTCGACGAGCAGTACTTC	CASSRDRFDEQYF
TRBD2	-	TRBJ2-3	19	TRBV4-1	TGCGCCAGCAGCCAATTCCCATGGACTAGTGGGGCGCCCACAGATACGCAGTATTTT	CASSQFPWTSGAPTDTQYF
TRBD2	-	TRBJ2-7	13	TRBV29-1	TGCAGCGTGCGGCTGGCGGGAGAGGTCGAGCAGTACTTC	CSVRLAGEVEQYF
-	-	TRBJ2-2	17	TRBV11-1	TGTGCCAGCAGCTCCTCCGAGACTCTGCCGAACACCGGGGAGCTGTTTTTT	CASSSSETLPNTGELFF
TRBD1	-	TRBJ1-3	14	TRBV7-9	TGTGCCAGCAGCGCGGCAGGGGGTGGAAACACCATATATTTT	CASSAAGGGNTIYF
-	-	TRBJ2-7	12	TRBV7-8	TGTGCCAGCAGCTCAGCTGGAGGCGAGCAGTACTTC	CASSSAGGEQYF
TRBD2	-	TRBJ2-7	16	TRBV6-6	TGTGCCAGCAGTTACGTGACTAGCGGGAGAACCTACGAGCAGTACTTC	CASSYVTSGRTYEQYF
-	-	TRBJ2-5	15	TRBV21-1	TGTGCCAGCAGCCACGGGACTAGCGGGAGTGAGACCCAGTACTTC	CASSHGTSGSETQYF
-	-	TRBJ1-5	15	TRBV2	TGTGCCAGCAGTGATCGGGGGGTGCGAAATCAGCCCCAGCATTTT	CASSDRGVRNQPQHF
-	-	TRBJ1-1	16	TRBV7-9	TGTGCCAGCAGCTTAGCCAGAATCACAGGGAACACTGAAGCTTTCTTT	CASSLARITGNTEAFF
TRBD1	-	TRBJ2-2	17	TRBV13	TGTGCCAGCAGGGGGCAGGGGGCGCATTTTAACACCGGGGAGCTGTTTTTT	CASRGQGAHFNTGELFF
TRBD2	-	TRBJ2-4	16	TRBV7-2	TGTGCCAGCAGCTTATTTAGGAATGGCGGGAGTGACATTCAGTACTTC	CASSLFRNGGSDIQYF
-	-	TRBJ1-1	15	TRBV5-1	TGCGCCAGCAGCTGGACCATAGGGGTCGACACTGAAGCTTTCTTT	CASSWTIGVDTEAFF
-	-	TRBJ2-7	12	TRBV5-1	TGCGCCAGCAGCTTGGCCAGGGACGAGCAGTACTTC	CASSLARDEQYF
TRBD2	-	TRBJ2-7	14	TRBV2	TGTGCCAGCCAAGTGCTAGCGGGATTGTACGAGCAGTACTTC	CASQVLAGLYEQYF
-	-	TRBJ2-1	17	TRBV15	TGTGCCACCAGCGCGGACACCGACCGGAGCTCCTACAATGAGCAGTTCTTC	CATSADTDRSSYNEQFF
-	-	TRBJ2-1	12	TRBV29-1	TGCAGCGTCTCAAGACTAGTACCGGAGCAGTTCTTC	CSVSRLVPEQFF
TRBD1	few	TRBJ1-1	14	TRBV6-1	TGTGCCAGCAGTGAACGGGGGGGACAGCTTGAAGCTTTCTTT	CASSERGGQLEAFF
-	-	TRBJ1-4	17	TRBV10-3	TGTGCCATCAGTGAGTCATCACCCACAGGGTTGCCCGAAAAACTGTTTTTT	CAISESSPTGLPEKLFF
-	-	TRBJ2-3	15	TRBV2	TGTGCCAGCAGTGAGCTGGGGGGGGCCTTGGATACGCAGTATTTT	CASSELGGALDTQYF
-	-	TRBJ1-2	13	TRBV12-5	TGTGCTAGTGGTTTGGTACGGGGAGATGGCTACACCTTC	CASGLVRGDGYTF
-	-	TRBJ1-3	15	TRBV6-6	TGTGCCAGCAGTTACGACCGGGGGGCTGGAAACACCATATATTTT	CASSYDRGAGNTIYF
TRBD1	-	TRBJ2-3	17	TRBV4-2	TGTGCCAGCAGACGAAGCGCTGGCAGGGGGAAAGGAGATACGCAGTATTTT	CASRRSAGRGKGDTQYF
-	-	TRBJ2-3	15	TRBV6-6	TGTGCCAGCAGTTACTCGAAGGGGAACACAGATACGCAGTATTTT	CASSYSKGNTDTQYF
-	-	TRBJ2-7	13	TRBV6-7	TGTGCCAGCAGTTATCACAGAGACTACGAGCAGTACTTC	CASSYHRDYEQYF
-	-	TRBJ2-5	15	TRBV4-1	TGCGCCAGCAGCCATGAGGGGCAGAGGGGGGAGACCCAGTACTTC	CASSHEGQRGETQYF
TRBD1	-	TRBJ1-1	17	TRBV5-8	TGTGCCAGCAGCTTGTTACAGGGGACAGGGGGCGTCACTGAAGCTTTCTTT	CASSLLQGTGGVTEAFF
-	few	TRBJ2-7	14	TRBV27	TGTGCCAGCAGTCCTTGGAGGGAGAACTACGAGCAGTACTTC	CASSPWRENYEQYF
-	-	TRBJ1-1	13	TRBV19	TGTGCCAGTAGTGCGGGGTCGGGAACTGAAGCTTTCTTT	CASSAGSGTEAFF
TRBD2	-	TRBJ2-2	15	TRBV27	TGTGCCAGCAGCCCAGGACTAGCGGGAGCCGGGGAGCTGTTTTTT	CASSPGLAGAGELFF
TRBD2	-	TRBJ2-7	17	TRBV19	TGTGCCAGTAGTGGGACTAGCGGTGAACACAGCTCCTACGAGCAGTACTTC	CASSGTSGEHSSYEQYF
-	-	TRBJ2-2	13	TRBV6-1	TGTGCCAGCAGTGAAGACTCAGCGGGGGAGCTGTTTTTT	CASSEDSAGELFF
-	-	TRBJ2-5	13	TRBV18	TGTGCCAGCTCACCTGGGAGACAAGAGACCCAGTACTTC	CASSPGRQETQYF
TRBD2	-	TRBJ2-2	20	TRBV7-6	TGTGCCAGCAGCTTAGGGGGACTAGTGGGCCCACGAAAAAGCACCGGGGAGCTGTTTTTT	CASSLGGLVGPRKSTGELFF